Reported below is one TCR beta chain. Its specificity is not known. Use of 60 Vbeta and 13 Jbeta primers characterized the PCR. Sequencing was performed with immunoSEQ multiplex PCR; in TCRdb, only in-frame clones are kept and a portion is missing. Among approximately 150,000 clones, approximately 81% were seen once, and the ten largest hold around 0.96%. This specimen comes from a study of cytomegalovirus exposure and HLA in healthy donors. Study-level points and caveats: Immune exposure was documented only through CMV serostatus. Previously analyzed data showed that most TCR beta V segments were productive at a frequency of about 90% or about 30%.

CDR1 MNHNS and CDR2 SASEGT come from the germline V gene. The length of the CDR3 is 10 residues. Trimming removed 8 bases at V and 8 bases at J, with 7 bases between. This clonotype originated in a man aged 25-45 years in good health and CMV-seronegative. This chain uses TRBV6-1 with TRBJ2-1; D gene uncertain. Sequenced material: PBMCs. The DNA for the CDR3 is TGTGCCAGCCCCCTTGATGAGCAGTTCTTC. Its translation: CASPLDEQFF.